Presented here are 5 T cell receptor beta chains from one specimen sequenced in a study of T cell repertoires in cytomegalovirus infection. These receptors' antigens are unknown. One entry per CDR3 protein results from TCRdb running MiXCR on the reads. The data contain about 180,000 distinct CDR3 sequences, 20% to 25% of them singletons. This material consisted of CD8+ T cells from cultured PBMCs, taken from culture after CMV antigen stimulation. These receptors all stem from a human donor in good health (CMV status not recorded). Some clones in this sample may be carry-over from other donors' samples.

This clonotype turned up a few times. This CDR3 reads CASSSAGNEQFF. CDR3 nucleotide sequence: TGTGCCAGCAGTTCCGCCGGGAATGAGCAGTTCTTC. The chain employs TRBV27 and TRBJ2-1, with unresolved D. The germline CDR1 and CDR2 sequences are MNHEY and SMNVEV (reference sequence). Deletions cut 4 bases from V and 7 bases from J, with 8 bases between. The CDR3 is 12 amino acids.

This clonotype was observed a handful of times. The rearrangement uses TRBV7-8 and TRBJ2-3; TRBD2 aligns across 8 bases. The CDR3 length is 20 residues. In germline, CDR1 is SGHVS, CDR2 FQNEAQ. V was pared by 5 bases and J by 0 bases, with 19 bases of the junction left unmatched. CDR3 residues: CASSRVFSGAPASSTDTQYF. The CDR3 nucleotides are TGTGCCAGCAGCCGGGTCTTTAGCGGGGCGCCGGCCTCTAGCACAGATACGCAGTATTTT.

This clonotype came up a few times. The genes are TRBV7-2 and TRBJ1-1, with D possibly being TRBD1 (6 bases). V was cut by 5 bases and J by 0 bases, with 16 bases left in between. CDR1 and CDR2 (germline): SGHTA, FQGNSA. The CDR3 covers 16 residues. The CDR3 here is CASSRNRDTMNTEAFF. CDR3 nucleotides: TGTGCCAGCAGCCGAAACAGGGACACAATGAACACTGAAGCTTTCTTT.

CDR3: CASSPTPRGGGTDTQYF. CDR3 DNA: TGTGCCAGCAGCCCTACCCCCCGCGGGGGGGGGACAGATACGCAGTATTTT. This rearrangement joins TRBV7-6 to TRBJ2-3; the match to TRBD2 covers 9 bases. V lost 5 bases, J lost 3 bases, and 12 bases stayed unmatched. The CDR3 length is 17 residues. CDR1 and CDR2 from the germline V gene are SGHVS and FNYEAQ.

This clonotype was seen a few times. The chain joins TRBV7-9 to TRBJ2-5, with D perhaps TRBD1 (5 bases). The germline CDR1 and CDR2 sequences are SEHNR and FQNEAQ (reference sequence). V dropped 2 bases and J dropped 1 base, with 20 bases sitting between them. CDR3 length equals 18 residues. The CDR3 region has the DNA TGTGCCAGCAGCTTATGGAGTTTTCCGACAGCCTCCCAAGAGACCCAGTACTTC. Its protein product is CASSLWSFPTASQETQYF.